The subject of this entry is one T cell receptor beta chain. The assay was immunoSEQ multiplex PCR, and TCRdb's table has in-frame clones only and misses some. The sample consists of about 290,000 clones, over 80% of them appearing once. This sample is drawn from a study of blood T cell repertoires in COVID-19. About the study: Sites across the United States, Italy and Spain contributed samples from acute and convalescent COVID-19.

The CDR3 totals 14 residues. The V end was cut by 6 bases, the J end by 3 bases, with 14 bases between. Looked up from germline, CDR1 is MNHEY and CDR2 is SVGAGI. The sample was peripheral blood. The source of this sequence is a woman in her forties or fifties with active or convalescent COVID-19. V gene TRBV6-5 combines with J gene TRBJ1-1, with D tentatively TRBD1 (6 bases). CDR3 loop: CASRLMDSYTEAFF. CDR3 sequence (DNA): TGTGCCAGCAGACTCATGGACAGCTACACTGAAGCTTTCTTT.